This T cell receptor (beta chain) appears in the sequencing data of a study of blood T cell repertoires in COVID-19. Under the authors' procedure: Reference gene primer amplification in the assay estimated nucleated cell counts. This table comes from immunoSEQ multiplex PCR, and its TCRdb copy is limited to in-frame clones, with some not included. V and J calls and clone size are as listed in that table; D and trimming were resolved from the DNA. The sample gives a few hundred thousand clones, around nine tenths of which show up once; more than 6.5% is in the top ten. Germline V gives CDR1 MNHNY, CDR2 SVGAGI (reference sequence). Trimming shortened V by 3 bases and J by 6 bases, and 14 bases separated the two germline ends. The CDR3 has 14 amino acids.

The sample comprised peripheral blood. The clonotype comes from a woman aged 70 to 79 with active or convalescent COVID-19. V gene TRBV6-6 combines with J gene TRBJ1-2, with TRBD1 as a possible D gene (5 bases). The CDR3 region is CASSYREGRDGYTF. The CDR3, as DNA: TGTGCCAGCAGTTATAGGGAGGGGAGGGATGGCTACACCTTC.